What follows are 27 T cell receptor beta chains derived from one specimen sequenced in a study of cytomegalovirus exposure and HLA in healthy donors. Primers: 60 Vbeta forward and 13 Jbeta reverse. Sequenced by immunoSEQ multiplex PCR; TCRdb stores in-frame clones only, minus some. Among about 98,000 clones, about 81% were seen once, and the ten largest hold roughly 9.8%. The sample was PBMCs. These TCRs come from a man between 18 and 35 years old in good health and CMV-seropositive.

The V gene is TRBV1, the J gene TRBJ2-5; the table's TRBD1 call for D was not verified on the DNA. TRBV1 is annotated as a pseudogene. The CDR3 has 17 amino acids. CDR3 region: CTSSQEDAGPEKETQYF. CDR3 in DNA: TGCACCAGCAGCCAAGAGGACGCAGGGCCGGAGAAAGAGACCCAGTACTTC.

The chain carries TRBV2 and TRBJ2-7; TRBD1 aligns across 9 bases. The CDR3 covers 15 residues. Trimming at V came to 6 bases and at J to 1 base, leaving 7 bases not matched to a gene. Germline CDR1 and CDR2: SNHLY and FYNNEI. DNA for the CDR3: TGTGCCAGCAGATCACAGGGGGCAGGGTCCTACGAGCAGTACTTC. It codes for CASRSQGAGSYEQYF.

This clone was detected once. This rearrangement joins TRBV28 to TRBJ2-2; D possibly corresponds to TRBD2 (6 bases). The ends were cut back, 6 bases at V and 5 bases at J, with 10 bases in the middle. The CDR3 contains 13 residues. CDR1 and CDR2 from the germline V gene are MDHEN and SYDVKM. CDR3 in amino acids: CASSRSGTGELFF. Here the CDR3 DNA reads TGTGCCAGCAGCCGGAGCGGGACCGGGGAGCTGTTTTTT.

The chain uses TRBV7-6 and TRBJ1-6; 10 bases are shared with TRBD1. The length of the CDR3 is 18 residues. The trim removed 5 bases at V and 0 bases at J, leaving 7 bases unmatched. Germline V gene data show CDR1 as SGHVS and CDR2 as FNYEAQ. This CDR3 reads CASSRDRGPSSYNSPLHF. CDR3 sequence (DNA): TGTGCCAGCAGCAGAGACAGGGGGCCGAGCTCCTATAATTCACCCCTCCACTTT.

The V gene is TRBV13, the J gene TRBJ1-2; D is perhaps TRBD1 (5 bases). The V and J ends lost 0 bases and 6 bases respectively, with 11 bases between them. CDR3 length equals 14 residues. In germline, CDR1 is PRHDT, CDR2 FYEKMQ (reference sequence). Here the CDR3 reads CASSLGRVEDGYTF. Here the CDR3 DNA reads TGTGCCAGCAGCTTAGGCAGGGTGGAAGATGGCTACACCTTC.

The chain is built from TRBV6-4 and TRBJ1-2, with D possibly TRBD1 on 5 matching bases. The CDR3 consists of 16 residues. V shed 8 bases and J shed 1 base, with 20 bases lying between them. Germline CDR1 reads MRHNA; CDR2 reads SNTAGT. CDR3 sequence: CASLQAPITYNYGYTF. In nucleotides, the CDR3 is TGTGCCAGCTTACAGGCCCCGATCACTTATAACTATGGCTACACCTTC.

This clone was counted a single time. The chain is built from TRBV5-8 and TRBJ1-4; D not resolved. Trimming took off 0 bases at V and 8 bases at J, with 5 bases between the two ends. This CDR3 contains 12 residues. Germline CDR1 is SGHTS and CDR2 is YDEGEE. The DNA of the CDR3 is TGTGCCAGCAGCTTGGAAGAGGAAAAACTGTTTTTT. Translating gives CASSLEEEKLFF.

The rearrangement joins TRBV10-2 to TRBJ1-6; D might be TRBD1 (6 bases). This CDR3 is 12 amino acids long. With 10 bases removed from V and 6 bases from J, the gap between germline ends came to 10 bases. Germline lookup yields CDR1 WSHSY and CDR2 SAAADI. The CDR3 DNA follows: TGCGCCACGACAGGCATTAATTCACCCCTCCACTTT. It is translated as CATTGINSPLHF.

V usage is TRBV30 and J usage is TRBJ2-7; 8 nucleotides line up with TRBD1. This CDR3 region has 12 residues. V lost 5 bases and J lost 2; bases outside the gene matches: 2. The V gene's germline CDR1 is GTSNPN and CDR2 SVGIG (reference sequence). CDR3: CAWGTGPYEQYF. CDR3 sequence (DNA): TGTGCCTGGGGGACAGGACCCTACGAGCAGTACTTC.

The chain uses TRBV27 and TRBJ1-2; the D gene is possibly TRBD1 (5 bases). Germline V gene sequence: CDR1 MNHEY, CDR2 SMNVEV (reference sequence). The CDR3 consists of 15 residues. Deletions cut 3 bases from V and 2 bases from J, with 13 bases between. The CDR3 DNA reads TGTGCCAGCAGTTTTGCGATGGGGGGAAACTATGGCTACACCTTC. It yields the protein CASSFAMGGNYGYTF.

The J gene is TRBJ2-5, the V gene TRBV27, with a tentative D call TRBD2 (6 bases). CDR1 is MNHEY and CDR2 is SMNVEV in the germline V gene (reference sequence). Trimming took off 6 bases at V and 2 bases at J, with 7 bases between the two ends. This CDR3 is built from 12 residues. DNA for the CDR3: TGTGCCAGCAGGGGGGGACAAGAGACCCAGTACTTC. Translation gives CASRGGQETQYF.

This clone was observed a single time. This sequence joins TRBV21-1 and TRBJ1-4. TRBV21-1 is tagged as a pseudogene. The CDR3 is 18 amino acids. The CDR3 is CASTNSRGAGGTNEKLFF. The CDR3 nucleotides read TGTGCCAGCACCAATTCTCGAGGAGCCGGGGGAACTAATGAAAAACTGTTTTTT.

This clone was detected a few times. The gene calls are TRBV6-1 and TRBJ2-4, with D possibly matching TRBD1 (5 bases). V lost 6 bases to trimming and J lost 5 bases, with 14 bases between them. Germline V lookup: CDR1 MNHNS, CDR2 SASEGT. This CDR3 region has 14 residues. The CDR3 protein is CASRGMTEENIQYF. DNA of the CDR3: TGTGCCAGCAGAGGAATGACAGAGGAAAACATTCAGTACTTC.

This rearrangement joins TRBV14 to TRBJ2-7; unclear D gene. The CDR3 spans 14 residues. CDR1 and CDR2 (germline): SGHDN, FVKESK. The V gene lost 3 bases and the J gene lost 2 bases, with 11 bases spanning the gap. DNA for the CDR3: TGTGCCAGCAGCCAGGGTTCAGGTCCCTACGAGCAGTACTTC. Protein: CASSQGSGPYEQYF.

V gene TRBV7-2 combines with J gene TRBJ1-2; possibly TRBD1 for D (6 bases). CDR1 and CDR2 from the germline V gene are SGHTA and FQGNSA. Trimming pared 7 bases from V and 4 bases from J, leaving 10 bases between. This CDR3 is 12 amino acids long. The CDR3 DNA is TGTGCCAGCACCAAGGGGGTCTATGGCTACACCTTC. Its translation: CASTKGVYGYTF. The complete variable domain, with remaining parts taken from reference TRBV7-2 and TRBJ1-2, reads GAGVSQSPSNKVTEKGKDVELRCDPISGHTALYWYRQSLGQGLEFLIYFQGNSAPDKSGLPSDRFSAERTGGSVSTLTIQRTQQEDSAVYLCASTKGVYGYTFGSGTRLTVV.

The rearrangement links TRBV7-6 to TRBJ1-4, with 8 bases matching TRBD1. Trimming cost V 6 bases and J 5 bases; bases outside gene matches: 8. Germline V CDR1 and CDR2: SGHVS, FNYEAQ. CDR3 length equals 15 residues. The CDR3 sequence is CASRGGTGGNEKLFF. The CDR3 DNA sequence: TGTGCCAGCAGAGGGGGGACAGGCGGGAATGAAAAACTGTTTTTT.

CDR3 sequence (DNA): TGTGCCAGCAGTGACTACGACAGGGCAGAGACCCAGTACTTC. Translated: CASSDYDRAETQYF. The V gene is TRBV2, the J gene TRBJ2-5, with TRBD1 identical over 7 bases. The ends lost 3 bases at V and 4 bases at J; junction bases unmatched: 5. Germline CDR1 reads SNHLY; CDR2 reads FYNNEI. The length of the CDR3 is 14 residues.

V gene TRBV10-3 combines with J gene TRBJ2-5; 8 positions agree with TRBD2. Trimming took 11 bases from V and 4 from J; bases not matched to a gene: 15. This CDR3 spans 15 amino acids. Germline loops: CDR1 ENHRY, CDR2 SYGVKD. This chain's CDR3 is CAVKKGLVIGETQYF. The CDR3 DNA follows: TGTGCCGTTAAAAAGGGACTAGTCATAGGAGAGACCCAGTACTTC.

This rearrangement joins TRBV7-9 to TRBJ2-5, with 8 bases fitting TRBD1. This CDR3 spans 16 amino acids. Germline values: CDR1 SEHNR, CDR2 FQNEAQ (reference sequence). The J segment lost 5 bases and the V segment lost 2 bases, leaving 10 bases of the junction unmatched. CDR3 region: CASSLISTGGTETQYF. DNA for the CDR3: TGTGCCAGCAGCTTAATTTCTACAGGGGGAACCGAGACCCAGTACTTC.

The chain joins TRBV6-6 to TRBJ1-3, with D hard to call. Trimming pared 8 bases from V and 0 bases from J, leaving 11 bases between. The V gene's germline CDR1 is MNHNY and CDR2 SVGAGI (reference sequence). The CDR3 has 14 residues. Written as DNA, the CDR3 is TGTGCCAGCTCAGGTACAGCCTCTGGAAACACCATATATTTT. Protein sequence: CASSGTASGNTIYF.

The J gene is TRBJ2-5, the V gene TRBV7-8, with D possibly being TRBD2 (5 bases). Germline CDR1 is SGHVS and CDR2 is FQNEAQ. This CDR3 region has 14 residues. Trimming shortened V by 5 bases and J by 2 bases, and 12 bases separated the two germline ends. This CDR3 reads CASSPARVQETQYF. CDR3 in DNA: TGTGCCAGCAGCCCGGCGAGGGTTCAAGAGACCCAGTACTTC. Together with reference TRBV7-8 and TRBJ2-5, the CDR3 gives the full variable domain: GAGVSQSPRYKVAKRGQDVALRCDPISGHVSLFWYQQALGQGPEFLTYFQNEAQLDKSGLPSDRFFAERPEGSVSTLKIQRTQQEDSAVYLCASSPARVQETQYFGPGTRLLVL.

This clone occurred a few times. The V and J genes are TRBV28 and TRBJ1-1, with 7 bases lining up with TRBD1. This CDR3 region has 16 residues. V was clipped by 0 bases and J by 0 bases; unmatched bases: 4. CDR1 and CDR2 from the germline V gene are MDHEN and SYDVKM. CDR3 in amino acids: CASSLWRTGMNTEAFF. The CDR3 nucleotides are TGTGCCAGCAGTTTATGGAGGACAGGAATGAACACTGAAGCTTTCTTT.

V and J are TRBV5-4 and TRBJ2-7, with D tentatively TRBD1 (6 bases). This CDR3 has 15 residues. Between the trimmed V and J ends, which lost 0 bases and 1 base, there was a span of 11 bases. Germline-derived CDR1 and CDR2 are SGHNT and YYREEE (reference sequence). CDR3 in DNA: TGTGCCAGCAGCTTGGCGGGACAAGGGTCCTACGAGCAGTACTTC. This gives the protein CASSLAGQGSYEQYF.

The V call is TRBV4-2, the J call TRBJ2-7, with 8 bases fitting TRBD1. The V and J ends lost 2 bases and 1 base, in that order; junction bases with no gene match: 4. Germline CDR1 and CDR2: LGHNA and YNFKEQ. The CDR3 runs 15 residues. The DNA of the CDR3 is TGTGCCAGCAGCCAACGGACAGGGAATTCCTACGAGCAGTACTTC. The encoded protein is CASSQRTGNSYEQYF.

The rearrangement uses TRBV6-5 and TRBJ1-6; D call uncertain. The germline V and J ends were trimmed by 10 bases and 10 bases, with 17 bases remaining between them. Germline-derived CDR1 and CDR2 are MNHEY and SVGAGI. The CDR3 is 13 amino acids. The CDR3 DNA sequence: TGTGCCACCTCGAGAGGAGCGGGGTCACCCCTCCACTTT. This translates into CATSRGAGSPLHF.

V is TRBV30 and J is TRBJ1-2, with D possibly TRBD1 on 6 matching bases. The CDR3 loop spans 15 amino acids. Per germline, CDR1 GTSNPN and CDR2 SVGIG (reference sequence). The ends were cut back, 3 bases at V and 3 bases at J, with 17 bases in the middle. CDR3 in amino acids: CAWRPPQGRDYGYTF. The CDR3 DNA sequence: TGTGCCTGGAGACCGCCCCAGGGGCGCGACTATGGCTACACCTTC.

This chain connects TRBV30 to TRBJ2-7; 9 nucleotides match TRBD1. CDR1 is GTSNPN, CDR2 SVGIG, per germline (reference sequence). Trimming at V came to 3 bases and at J to 6 bases, leaving 12 bases not matched to a gene. The CDR3 is made up of 15 amino acids. The CDR3 here is CAWSGDRAGSSEQYF. For the CDR3, the DNA is TGTGCCTGGAGCGGGGACAGGGCAGGGTCGAGCGAGCAGTACTTC.